This record covers a single T cell receptor (beta chain). This record belongs to a study of technical replicates of blood from a few donors. The CDR3 has 18 residues. The germline V gene has CDR1 SGHRS and CDR2 YFSETQ. The V gene lost 2 bases and the J gene lost 4 bases, with 22 bases spanning the gap. Clones were sequenced by immunoSEQ multiplex PCR, and TCRdb holds only the in-frame ones, with some missing. The sample comprises 65,000 to 85,000 clones, about 90% of which are singletons, and approximately 0.3% rests with the top ten. Sequencing was performed on T cells isolated from PBMCs. The receptor comes from a human donor in good health. This rearrangement joins TRBV5-1 to TRBJ1-3, with D possibly being TRBD1 (6 bases). CDR3 sequence: CASSLDPRRAGVGNTIYF. CDR3 in DNA: TGCGCCAGCAGCTTAGATCCCCGAAGAGCAGGGGTAGGAAACACCATATATTTT. Based on the CDR3 plus reference TRBV5-1 and TRBJ1-3, the full variable domain is KAGVTQTPRYLIKTRGQQVTLSCSPISGHRSVSWYQQTPGQGLQFLFEYFSETQRNKGNFPGRFSGRQFSNSRSEMNVSTLELGDSALYLCASSLDPRRAGVGNTIYFGEGSWLTVV.